The present T cell receptor beta chain was sequenced within a study of cytomegalovirus exposure and HLA in healthy donors. Whole-study findings and limits: The sole available immune exposure information was CMV serostatus. Some highly shared sequence variants likely arose as a pipeline artifact. For most subjects, TCR beta sequences were reported to predict HLA-A and HLA-B alleles with accuracy. In an earlier analysis, most TCR beta V segments were productive about 90% or about 30% of the time.

Primers included in the PCR were 60 Vbeta and 13 Jbeta primers. Measured with immunoSEQ multiplex PCR; TCRdb has only the in-frame clones, and not every one. The data hold approximately 93,000 clones, with just under 80% observed a single time. CDR3 length: 15 amino acids. Germline CDR1 LGHNA, CDR2 YSLEER. Trimming cost V 3 bases and J 5 bases; bases outside gene matches: 7. In the case of this clone: What it recognizes is unknown.

The rearrangement joins TRBV4-3 to TRBJ2-4, with 7 nucleotides matching TRBD1. The specimen sequenced was PBMCs. The receptor's source is a woman aged 40 to 50 in good health and CMV-seronegative. The DNA of the CDR3 is TGCGCCAGCAGCCACTCCGGGGACAGCCAAAACATTCAGTACTTC. Protein sequence: CASSHSGDSQNIQYF.